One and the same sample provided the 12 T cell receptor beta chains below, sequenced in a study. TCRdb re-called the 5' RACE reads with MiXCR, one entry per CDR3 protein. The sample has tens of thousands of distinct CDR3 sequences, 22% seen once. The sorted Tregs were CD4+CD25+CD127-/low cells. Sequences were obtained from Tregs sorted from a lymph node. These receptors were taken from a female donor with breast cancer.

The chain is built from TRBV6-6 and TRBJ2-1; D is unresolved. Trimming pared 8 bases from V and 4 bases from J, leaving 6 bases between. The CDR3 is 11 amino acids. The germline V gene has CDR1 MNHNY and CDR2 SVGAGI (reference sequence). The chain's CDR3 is CASGVYNEQFF. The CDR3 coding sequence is TGTGCCAGCGGGGTTTACAATGAGCAGTTCTTC.

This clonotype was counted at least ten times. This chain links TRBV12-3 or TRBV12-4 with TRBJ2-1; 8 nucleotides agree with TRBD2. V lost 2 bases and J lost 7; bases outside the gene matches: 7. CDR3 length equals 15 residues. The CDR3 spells CASSLRVGRGNEQFF. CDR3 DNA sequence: TGTGCCAGCAGTTTAAGGGTCGGGAGGGGGAATGAGCAGTTCTTC.

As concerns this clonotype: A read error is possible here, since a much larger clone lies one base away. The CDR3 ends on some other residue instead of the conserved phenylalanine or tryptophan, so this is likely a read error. This CDR3 is CASSWGRSTETQYY. CDR3 nucleotide sequence: TGTGCCAGCAGCTGGGGTCGGAGCACAGAGACCCAGTACTAC. J is TRBJ2-5 and V is TRBV11-2, with D unclear. The V end was cut by 4 bases, the J end by 4 bases, with 13 bases between. The CDR3 is made up of 14 amino acids. Germline CDR1 and CDR2: SGHAT and FQNNGV.

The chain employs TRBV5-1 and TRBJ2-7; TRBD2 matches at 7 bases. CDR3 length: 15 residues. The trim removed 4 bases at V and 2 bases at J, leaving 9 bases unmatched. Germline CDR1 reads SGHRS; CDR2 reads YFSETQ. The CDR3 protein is CASSPTGRPTYEQYF. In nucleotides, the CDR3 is TGCGCCAGCAGCCCAACCGGGAGGCCAACCTACGAGCAGTACTTC.

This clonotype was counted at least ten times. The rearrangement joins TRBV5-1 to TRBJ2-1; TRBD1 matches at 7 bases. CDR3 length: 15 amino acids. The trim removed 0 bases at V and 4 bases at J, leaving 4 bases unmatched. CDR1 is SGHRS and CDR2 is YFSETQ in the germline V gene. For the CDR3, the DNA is TGCGCCAGCAGCTTGGGGGACAGTCATTACAATGAGCAGTTCTTC. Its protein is CASSLGDSHYNEQFF.

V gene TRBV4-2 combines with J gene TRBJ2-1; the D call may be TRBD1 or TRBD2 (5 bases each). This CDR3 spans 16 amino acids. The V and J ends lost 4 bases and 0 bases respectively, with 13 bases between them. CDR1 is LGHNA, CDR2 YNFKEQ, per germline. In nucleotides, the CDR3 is TGTGCCAGCAGCCGCTCAGCAGGGAGCTCCTACAATGAGCAGTTCTTC. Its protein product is CASSRSAGSSYNEQFF.

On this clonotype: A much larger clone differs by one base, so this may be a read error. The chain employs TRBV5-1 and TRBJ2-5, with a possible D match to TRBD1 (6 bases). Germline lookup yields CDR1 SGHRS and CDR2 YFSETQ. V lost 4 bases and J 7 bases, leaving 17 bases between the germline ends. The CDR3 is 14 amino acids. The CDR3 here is CASSHTGHEGTQYF. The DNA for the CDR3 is TGCGCCAGCAGCCACACGGGACATGAAGGGACCCAGTACTTC.

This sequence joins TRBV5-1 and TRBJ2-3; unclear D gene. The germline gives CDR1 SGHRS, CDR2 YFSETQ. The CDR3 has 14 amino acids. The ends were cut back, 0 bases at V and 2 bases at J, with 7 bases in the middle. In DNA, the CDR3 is TGCGCCAGCAGCTTGGCCGAGAACACAGATACGCAGTATTTT. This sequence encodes CASSLAENTDTQYF.

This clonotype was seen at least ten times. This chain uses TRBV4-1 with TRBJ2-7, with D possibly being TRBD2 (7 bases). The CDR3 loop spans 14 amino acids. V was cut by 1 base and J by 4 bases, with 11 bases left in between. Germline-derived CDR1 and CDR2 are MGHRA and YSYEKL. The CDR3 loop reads CASSQVAGAYEQYF. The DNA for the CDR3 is TGCGCCAGCAGCCAAGTTGCGGGGGCTTACGAGCAGTACTTC.

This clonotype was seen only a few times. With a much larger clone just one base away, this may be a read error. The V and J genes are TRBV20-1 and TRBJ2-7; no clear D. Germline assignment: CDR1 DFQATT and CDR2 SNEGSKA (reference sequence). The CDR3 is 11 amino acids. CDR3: CGAPLNYEQYF. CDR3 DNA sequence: TGCGGTGCCCCATTAAACTACGAGCAGTACTTC.

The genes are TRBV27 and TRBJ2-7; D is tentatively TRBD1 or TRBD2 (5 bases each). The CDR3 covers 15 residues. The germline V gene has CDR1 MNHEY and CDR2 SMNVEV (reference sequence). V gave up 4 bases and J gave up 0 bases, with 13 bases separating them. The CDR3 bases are TGTGCCAGCAGTTCGGGACCGGCTTCCTCCTACGAGCAGTACTTC. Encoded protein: CASSSGPASSYEQYF.

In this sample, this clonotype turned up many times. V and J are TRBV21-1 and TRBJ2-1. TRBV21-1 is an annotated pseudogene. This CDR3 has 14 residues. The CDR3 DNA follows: TGTGCCAGCAGCAAAGCGCTTCGTGACCCCGAGCAGTTCTTC. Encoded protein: CASSKALRDPEQFF.